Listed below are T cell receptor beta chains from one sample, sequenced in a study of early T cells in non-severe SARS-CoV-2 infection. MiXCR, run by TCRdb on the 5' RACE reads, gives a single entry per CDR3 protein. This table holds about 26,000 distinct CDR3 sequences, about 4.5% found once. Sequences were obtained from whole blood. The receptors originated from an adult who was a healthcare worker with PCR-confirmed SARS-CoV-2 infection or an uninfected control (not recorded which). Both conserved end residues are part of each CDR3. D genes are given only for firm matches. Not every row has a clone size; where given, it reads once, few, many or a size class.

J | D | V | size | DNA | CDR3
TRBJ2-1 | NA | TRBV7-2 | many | TGTGCCAGCAGCTTATGGGAATTCTCCTACAATGAGCAGTTCTTC | CASSLWEFSYNEQFF
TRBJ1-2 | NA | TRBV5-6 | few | TGTGCCAGCAGCTTGGGGGCTGATAACTATGGCTACACCTTC | CASSLGADNYGYTF
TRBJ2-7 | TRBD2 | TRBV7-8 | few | TGTGCCAGCAGCTCCGATAACGCGGGAGTACTGTACTTC | CASSSDNAGVLYF
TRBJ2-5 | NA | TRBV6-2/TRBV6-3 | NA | TGTGCCAGCAGTTTCGGCGGGGCGAGAGAGACCCAGTACTTC | CASSFGGARETQYF
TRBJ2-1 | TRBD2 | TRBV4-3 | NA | TGCGCCAGCAGCCAAGGGCTAGCGGGAGTGGGCCCGTTCTTC | CASSQGLAGVGPFF
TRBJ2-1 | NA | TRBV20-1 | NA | TGCAGTGCTCCCCGGCTGGAGTTAACGGGCAATGAGCAGTTCTTC | CSAPRLELTGNEQFF
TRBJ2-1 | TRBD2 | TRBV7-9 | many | TGTGCCAGCAGCGTCTTCCGGACTAGCGCCTACAATGAGCAGTTCTTC | CASSVFRTSAYNEQFF
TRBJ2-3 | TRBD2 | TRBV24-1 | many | TGTGCCACCAGTGATTGGACTAGCGGGAGCCCAGATACGCAGTATTTT | CATSDWTSGSPDTQYF
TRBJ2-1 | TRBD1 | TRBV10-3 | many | TGTGCCATCAGTGAGATCGGGACAGGCCTCCTTTCCAACAATGAGCAGTTCTTC | CAISEIGTGLLSNNEQFF
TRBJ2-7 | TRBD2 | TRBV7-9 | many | TGTGCCAGCAGCCAAAGGACTAGCGGATCCTACGAGCAGTACTTC | CASSQRTSGSYEQYF
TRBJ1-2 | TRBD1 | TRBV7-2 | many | TGTGCCAGCAGCAAAGGGACAGGGGAGGCATATATGGGCTACACCTTC | CASSKGTGEAYMGYTF
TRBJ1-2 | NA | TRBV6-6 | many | TGTGCCAGCAGTTACGGCGCTCAGCCCTATGGCTACACCTTC | CASSYGAQPYGYTF
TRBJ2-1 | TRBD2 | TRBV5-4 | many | TGTGCCAGCAGCTTGGTTGGTAGCGGGAGTGCTTACAATGAGCAGTTCTTC | CASSLVGSGSAYNEQFF
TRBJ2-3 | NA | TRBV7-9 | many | TGTGCCAGCAGCTCCATCACTAGCTCGCCTAGCACAGATACGCAGTATTTT | CASSSITSSPSTDTQYF
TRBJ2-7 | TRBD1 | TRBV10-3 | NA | TGTGCCATCAGGGCAGGGGGAGCGGACGAGCAGTACTTC | CAIRAGGADEQYF
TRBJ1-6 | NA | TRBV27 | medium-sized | TGTGCCAGCAGCAGCTCAACTATCCGCTCCTATAATTCACCCCTCCACTTT | CASSSSTIRSYNSPLHF
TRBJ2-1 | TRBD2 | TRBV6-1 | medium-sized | TGTGCCAGCAAGGTAGCGGGATGGATGAATGAGCAGTTCTTC | CASKVAGWMNEQFF
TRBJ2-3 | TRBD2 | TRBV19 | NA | TGTGCCAGTAGTCCAGGACTAGCGGGGAATTTTGGTACGCAGTATTTT | CASSPGLAGNFGTQYF
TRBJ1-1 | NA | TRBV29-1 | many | TGCAGCGTTCCGGGGCCGAACACTGAAGCTTTCTTT | CSVPGPNTEAFF
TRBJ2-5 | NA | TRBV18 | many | TGTGCCAGCTCCCTTAATCAGGGTCGCGTTGAGACCCAGTACTTC | CASSLNQGRVETQYF
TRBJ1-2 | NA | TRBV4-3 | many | TGCGCCAGCAGCCCCACCGTCGGTACTAACTATGGCTACACCTTC | CASSPTVGTNYGYTF
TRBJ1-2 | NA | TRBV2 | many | TGTGCCAGCAGTCATCAGGCGTCTAACTATGGCTACACCTTC | CASSHQASNYGYTF
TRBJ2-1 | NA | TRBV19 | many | TGTGCCAGTAAGGGGTCGGGTAGCTCCTACAATGAGCAGTTCTTC | CASKGSGSSYNEQFF
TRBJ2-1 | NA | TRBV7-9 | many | TGTGCCAGCAGCTTAGAAGTACCGGGTTGGCGAGATGAGCAGTTCTTC | CASSLEVPGWRDEQFF
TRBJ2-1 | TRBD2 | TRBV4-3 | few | TGCGCCAGCAGCCAAGCCCGGGACTACGAGCAGTTCTTC | CASSQARDYEQFF
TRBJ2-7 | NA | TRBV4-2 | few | TGTGCCAGCAGCCAATCCTCTAAGACCTACGAGCAGTACTTC | CASSQSSKTYEQYF
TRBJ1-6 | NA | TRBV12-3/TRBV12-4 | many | TGTGCCAGCAGTTTGGGGGATTATTCACCCCTCCACTTT | CASSLGDYSPLHF
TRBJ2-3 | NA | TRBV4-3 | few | TGCGCCAGCAGCCAAGATCCCAGGGGCACAGATACGCAGTATTTT | CASSQDPRGTDTQYF
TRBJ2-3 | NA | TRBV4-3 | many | TGCGCCAGCAGCCAAGAATGGAGAACCCCAGATACGCAGTATTTT | CASSQEWRTPDTQYF
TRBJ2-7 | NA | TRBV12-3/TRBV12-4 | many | TGTGCCAGCAGGCCGACAGTCGGGCAGGGTTCCTACGAGCAGTACTTC | CASRPTVGQGSYEQYF
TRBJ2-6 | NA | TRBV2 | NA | TGTGCCAGCAGTGAAAGTAGGGGGTCCGGGGCCAACGTCCTGACTTTC | CASSESRGSGANVLTF
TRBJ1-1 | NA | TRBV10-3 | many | TGTGCCATCAGTGAGCCCACACAGAACACTGAAGCTTTCTTT | CAISEPTQNTEAFF
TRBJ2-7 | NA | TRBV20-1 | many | TGCAGTGCTAGACTTCCGAGGAGGGACGAGCAGTACTTC | CSARLPRRDEQYF
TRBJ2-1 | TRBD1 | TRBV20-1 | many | TGCAGTGCTAGTAGGGGACAGGGTTACAATGAGCAGTTCTTC | CSASRGQGYNEQFF
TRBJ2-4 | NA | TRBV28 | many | TGTGCCAGCAGTTTATATAGAGAAAACATTCAGTACTTC | CASSLYRENIQYF
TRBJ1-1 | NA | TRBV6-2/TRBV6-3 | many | TGTGCCAGCAGTTTACGAGGGACACCGCCTAACACTGAAGCTTTCTTT | CASSLRGTPPNTEAFF
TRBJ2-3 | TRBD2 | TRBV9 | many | TGTGCCAGCAGCCCAAGAGCGGGGCCGACCTCCACAGATACGCAGTATTTT | CASSPRAGPTSTDTQYF
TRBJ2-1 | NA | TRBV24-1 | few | TGTGCCACCAGTGAAACGACTAGTTCCTACAATGAGCAGTTCTTC | CATSETTSSYNEQFF
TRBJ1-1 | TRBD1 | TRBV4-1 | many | TGCGCCACCAGGGAAAGTGGGACAGCGAACACTGAAGCTTTCTTT | CATRESGTANTEAFF
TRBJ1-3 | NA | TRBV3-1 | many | TGTGCCAGCAGCCAAGATCTGGTTAGCTCTGGAAACACCATATATTTT | CASSQDLVSSGNTIYF
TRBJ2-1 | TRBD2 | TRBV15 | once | TGTGCCACCAGCAGAGAGGCTAGCGGGAGAGGGTATGAGCAGTTCTTC | CATSREASGRGYEQFF
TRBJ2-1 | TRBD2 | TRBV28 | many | TGTGCCAGCAGTTCACTAGCGGTTTCCTACAATGAGCAGTTCTTC | CASSSLAVSYNEQFF
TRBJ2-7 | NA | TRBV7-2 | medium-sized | TGTGCCAGCAGCTTTATGGGCGAGCAGTACTTC | CASSFMGEQYF
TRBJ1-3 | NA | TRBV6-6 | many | TGTGCCAGCAGCCCGGTTGGAAACACCATATATTTT | CASSPVGNTIYF
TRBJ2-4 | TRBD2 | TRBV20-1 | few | TGCAGTGCTGTTTCCCTTCTAGCGGGAGAGGGCATTCAGTACTTC | CSAVSLLAGEGIQYF
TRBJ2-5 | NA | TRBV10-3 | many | TGTGCCATCAGTGCGTACAGTCAAGAGACCCAGTACTTC | CAISAYSQETQYF
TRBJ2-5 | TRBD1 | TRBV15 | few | TGTGCCGCCCGAGGGGGCATGAGGGAGACCCAGTACTTC | CAARGGMRETQYF
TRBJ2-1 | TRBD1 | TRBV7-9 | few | TGTGCCAGCAGCTCACCCAGAGGAATATGGGGACAGGTGATTTACAATGAGCAGTTCTTC | CASSSPRGIWGQVIYNEQFF
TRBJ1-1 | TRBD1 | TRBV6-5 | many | TGTGCCAGCAGGAATGGACAGGGAAGGACTGAAGCTTTCTTT | CASRNGQGRTEAFF
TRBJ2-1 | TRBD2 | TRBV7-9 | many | TGTGCCAGCAGCTTTCTAGCGGGAGGACTGGATGAGCAGTTCTTC | CASSFLAGGLDEQFF
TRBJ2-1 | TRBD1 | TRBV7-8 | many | TGTGCCAGCAGCTCCGGGACAGGGGACCTTGAGCAGTTCTTC | CASSSGTGDLEQFF
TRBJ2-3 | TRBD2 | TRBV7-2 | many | TGTGCCAGCAGCTTAGGGGCTAGCGGGGGCACAGATACGCAGTATTTT | CASSLGASGGTDTQYF